A single sample gave rise to the 5 T cell receptor beta chains below, sequenced in a study of OX40 agonist ivuxolimab in advanced cancers. Sequencing was performed with immunoSEQ multiplex PCR; in TCRdb, only in-frame clones are kept and a portion is missing. The table records roughly 82,000 clones, approximately 87% of them present only once. This specimen consisted of CD4+ or CD8+ T cells sorted from blood, obtained in a trial of the OX40 agonist ivuxolimab. These receptors came from an adult with an advanced solid tumor such as melanoma, head and neck, liver or kidney cancer.

The chain uses TRBV11-2 and TRBJ2-3, with D perhaps TRBD2 (5 bases). V gave up 5 bases and J gave up 5 bases, with 14 bases separating them. Germline V gene lookup returns CDR1 SGHAT and CDR2 FQNNGV. The CDR3 has 14 residues. CDR3 residues: CASSPRSRGDTQYF. CDR3 nucleotides: TGTGCCAGCAGCCCGAGGTCTCGGGGAGATACGCAGTATTTT.

This clone was seen a few times. The rearrangement links TRBV5-1 to TRBJ2-7, with 9 nucleotides matching TRBD1. Unmatched junction bases numbered 6, after V lost 2 bases and J lost 3 bases. This CDR3 has 15 amino acids. Looked up from germline, CDR1 is SGHRS and CDR2 is YFSETQ. CDR3 sequence: CASSFTGGKNYEQYF. CDR3 coding DNA: TGCGCCAGCAGCTTCACAGGGGGCAAGAACTACGAGCAGTACTTC.

The rearrangement uses TRBV5-6 and TRBJ2-5; D gene ambiguous. Trimming shortened V by 3 bases and J by 5 bases, and 20 bases separated the two germline ends. The V gene's germline CDR1 is SGHDT and CDR2 YYEEEE. The length of the CDR3 is 16 residues. The CDR3 DNA is TGTGCCAGCAGCTCCAGAGCCGACATAATCAGGGAGACCCAGTACTTC. Protein product: CASSSRADIIRETQYF.

The chain is built from TRBV6-5 and TRBJ2-1, with 12 bases that match TRBD2. Germline V gives CDR1 MNHEY, CDR2 SVGAGI. The CDR3 covers 15 residues. V dropped 7 bases and J dropped 10; count of bases not matched to a gene: 11. Here the CDR3 reads CASTLTSGGPREQFF. The CDR3 coding sequence is TGTGCCAGCACCCTGACTAGCGGGGGCCCACGGGAGCAGTTCTTC.

The rearrangement links TRBV29-1 to TRBJ2-7, with a possible D match to TRBD1 (6 bases). The germline V gene has CDR1 SQVTM and CDR2 ANQGSEA. Trimming left V 6 bases short and J 6 bases short, with 12 bases between. This CDR3 is 11 amino acids long. CDR3 coding DNA: TGCAGCGTGGGGAACAGGGTCGAGCAGTACTTC. It translates to CSVGNRVEQYF.